The source of this T cell receptor (beta chain) is a study of blood T cells in healthy people across ages. Broader study findings: It was held that the diversity estimates obtained from one million T cells were underestimates.

Total RNA, at least 6 micrograms per sample, was extracted from PBMCs. This CDR3 contains 17 residues. Germline V gene data show CDR1 as SGHRS and CDR2 as YFSETQ. Remarks on this clonotype: Its cognate antigen is unknown. The germline gene is not matched at one end of the junction; a read error may be the cause.

Primed by a sample-barcoded 5' primer and a J-beta primer mix, a second PCR proceeded for 7 to 11 cycles. TCRdb re-called the 5' RACE reads with MiXCR, one entry per CDR3 protein. The repertoire consists of approximately 600,000 distinct CDR3 sequences, with roughly 53% occurring once and the leading ten covering approximately 40%. Sequencing was done on a sample of blood. This chain links TRBV5-1 with TRBJ2-1, with D tentatively TRBD1 or TRBD2 (5 bases each). This TCR was sampled from a man in his 60s in good health. In nucleotides, the CDR3 is TGCGCCAACAGCTTGGGGCAACGGGGCGGATTCTACAATGAGCAGTTCTTC. Residues: CANSLGQRGGFYNEQFF.